This T cell receptor beta chain derives from a study of response to subunit inactivated influenza vaccine. CDR1 and CDR2 from the germline V gene are SNHLY and FYNNEI. V was pared by 7 bases and J by 7 bases, with 15 bases between. The CDR3 is 13 residues long. TCRdb reanalysed the RT-PCR reads using MiXCR and keeps one entry per CDR3 protein. This table has under 750,000 distinct CDR3 sequences, 10% to 15% appearing once. The clonotype comes from a man in his fifties or sixties who received an inactivated influenza vaccine. The rearrangement uses TRBV2 and TRBJ2-3; D is perhaps TRBD1 (6 bases). The sample was PBMCs from blood, taken on the day of vaccination. The CDR3 DNA follows: TGTGCCAGCAATCCAGGGACATCGCATACGCAGTATTTT. Amino acids: CASNPGTSHTQYF.